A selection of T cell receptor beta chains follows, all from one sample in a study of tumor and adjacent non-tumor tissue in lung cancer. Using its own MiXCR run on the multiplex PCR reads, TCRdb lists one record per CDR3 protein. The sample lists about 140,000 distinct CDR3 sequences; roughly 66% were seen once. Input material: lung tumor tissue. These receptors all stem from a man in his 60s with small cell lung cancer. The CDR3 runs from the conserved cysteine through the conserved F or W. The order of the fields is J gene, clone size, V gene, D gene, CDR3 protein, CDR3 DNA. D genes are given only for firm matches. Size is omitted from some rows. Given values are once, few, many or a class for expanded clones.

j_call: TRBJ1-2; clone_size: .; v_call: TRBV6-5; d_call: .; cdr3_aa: CANSLGISNYGYTF; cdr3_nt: TGTGCCAACAGTCTCGGCATATCAAACTATGGCTACACCTTC
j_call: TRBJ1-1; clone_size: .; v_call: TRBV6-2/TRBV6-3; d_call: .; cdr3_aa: CASSKPTLAGTEAFF; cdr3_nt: TGTGCCAGCAGTAAACCGACACTAGCGGGTACTGAAGCTTTCTTT
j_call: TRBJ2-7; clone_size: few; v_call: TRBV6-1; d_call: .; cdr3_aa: CASSDYSSYEQYF; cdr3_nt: TGTGCCAGCAGTGACTACAGCTCCTACGAGCAGTACTTC
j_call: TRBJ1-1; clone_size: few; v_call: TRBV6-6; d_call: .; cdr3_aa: CASAGGWGNTEAFF; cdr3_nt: TGTGCCAGCGCCGGGGGATGGGGGAACACTGAAGCTTTCTTT
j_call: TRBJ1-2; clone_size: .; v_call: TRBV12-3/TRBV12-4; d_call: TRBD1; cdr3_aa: CTSSFRDSYCYTF; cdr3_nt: TGTACCAGCAGTTTCCGGGACAGCTATTGCTACACCTTC
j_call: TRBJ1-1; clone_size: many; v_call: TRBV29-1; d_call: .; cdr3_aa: CSAVGRGSNTEAFF; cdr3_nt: TGCAGCGCAGTGGGCAGGGGTTCGAACACTGAAGCTTTCTTT
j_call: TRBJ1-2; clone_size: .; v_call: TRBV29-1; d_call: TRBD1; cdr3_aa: CIASGTGVDAYTF; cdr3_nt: TGCATCGCTTCCGGGACAGGGGTGGATGCCTACACCTTC
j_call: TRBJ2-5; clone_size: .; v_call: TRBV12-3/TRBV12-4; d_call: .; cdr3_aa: CASSLSLAGTQETQYF; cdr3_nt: TGTGCCAGCAGTTTAAGTTTAGCAGGGACCCAAGAGACCCAGTACTTC
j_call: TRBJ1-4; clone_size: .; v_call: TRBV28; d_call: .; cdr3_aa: CASSFALGVGVTNEKLFF; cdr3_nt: TGTGCCAGCAGTTTTGCGCTAGGGGTTGGGGTAACTAATGAAAAACTGTTTTTT
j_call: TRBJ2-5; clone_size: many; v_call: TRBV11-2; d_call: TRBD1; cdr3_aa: CASSLLGQLETQYF; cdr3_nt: TGTGCCAGCAGCTTGCTGGGACAGCTAGAGACCCAGTACTTC
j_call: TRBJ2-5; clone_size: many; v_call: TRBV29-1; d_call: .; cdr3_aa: CSVEMRLQETQYF; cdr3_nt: TGCAGCGTTGAAATGCGGCTCCAAGAGACCCAGTACTTC
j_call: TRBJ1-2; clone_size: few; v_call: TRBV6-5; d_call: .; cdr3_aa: CASSSPSEHPGYTF; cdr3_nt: TGTGCCAGCAGTTCCCCTTCCGAGCACCCTGGCTACACCTTC
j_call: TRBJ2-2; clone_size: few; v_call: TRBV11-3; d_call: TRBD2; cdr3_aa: CASSPRTSGRESTGELFF; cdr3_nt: TGTGCCAGCAGCCCGAGGACTAGCGGGAGGGAGTCGACCGGGGAGCTGTTTTTT
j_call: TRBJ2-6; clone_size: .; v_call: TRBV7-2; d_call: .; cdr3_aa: CASPLIPTQGGYAGANVLTF; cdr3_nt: TGTGCCAGCCCCTTAATCCCCACACAGGGTGGGTACGCTGGGGCCAACGTCCTGACTTTC